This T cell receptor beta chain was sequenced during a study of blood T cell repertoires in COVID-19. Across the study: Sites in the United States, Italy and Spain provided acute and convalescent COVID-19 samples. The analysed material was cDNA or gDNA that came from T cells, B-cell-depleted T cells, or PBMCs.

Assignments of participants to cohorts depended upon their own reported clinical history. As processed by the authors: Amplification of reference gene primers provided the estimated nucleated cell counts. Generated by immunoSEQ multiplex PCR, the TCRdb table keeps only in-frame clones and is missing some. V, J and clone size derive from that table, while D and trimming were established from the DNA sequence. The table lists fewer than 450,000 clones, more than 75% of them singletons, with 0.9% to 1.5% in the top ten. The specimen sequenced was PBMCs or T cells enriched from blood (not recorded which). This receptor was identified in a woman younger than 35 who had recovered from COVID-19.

In nucleotides, the CDR3 is TGTGCCAGCAGCTTAGGGTCGGCCAGGAGGGAGCAGTACTTC. Translating gives CASSLGSARREQYF. The genes are TRBV13 and TRBJ2-7, with a tentative D call TRBD2 (5 bases). Germline CDR1 and CDR2: PRHDT and FYEKMQ (reference sequence). Between the trimmed V and J ends, which lost 0 bases and 7 bases, there was a span of 13 bases. The CDR3 consists of 14 residues.